The clone carrying this T cell receptor beta chain was seen just once. This sample was included in a study of T cell responses to AZD1222 COVID-19 vaccine. Assay: immunoSEQ multiplex PCR; the TCRdb copy retains only in-frame clones and omits some. The data contain approximately 130,000 clones, approximately 93% of them seen just once; the ten biggest clones take up 0.91%. The trim removed 4 bases at V and 6 bases at J, leaving 14 bases unmatched. Germline V lookup: CDR1 SGHTA, CDR2 FQGNSA. CDR3 length: 16 amino acids. This clonotype was sampled from an adult in good health. The starting material was peripheral blood, obtained on day 0 of AZD1222 vaccination. The chain recombines TRBV7-2 with TRBJ1-1; 7 positions match TRBD1. This chain's CDR3 is CASSSNLRGGTSEAFF. DNA of the CDR3: TGTGCCAGCAGCTCAAATCTCAGGGGGGGGACTTCTGAAGCTTTCTTT.